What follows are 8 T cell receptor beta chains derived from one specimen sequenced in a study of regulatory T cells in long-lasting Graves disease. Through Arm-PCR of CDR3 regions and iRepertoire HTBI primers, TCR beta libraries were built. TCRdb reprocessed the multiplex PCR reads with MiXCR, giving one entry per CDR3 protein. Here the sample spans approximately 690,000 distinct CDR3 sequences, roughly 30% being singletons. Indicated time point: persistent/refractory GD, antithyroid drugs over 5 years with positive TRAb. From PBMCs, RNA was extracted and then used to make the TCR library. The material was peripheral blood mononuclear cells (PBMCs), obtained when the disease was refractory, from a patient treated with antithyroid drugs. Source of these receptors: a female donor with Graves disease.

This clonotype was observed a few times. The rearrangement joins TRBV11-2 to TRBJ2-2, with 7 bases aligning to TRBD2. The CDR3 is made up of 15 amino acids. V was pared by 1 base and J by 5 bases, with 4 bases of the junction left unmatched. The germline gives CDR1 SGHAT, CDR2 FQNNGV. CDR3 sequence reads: CASSLGGRGTGELFF. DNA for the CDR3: TGTGCCAGCAGCTTAGGCGGGAGAGGGACCGGGGAGCTGTTTTTT.

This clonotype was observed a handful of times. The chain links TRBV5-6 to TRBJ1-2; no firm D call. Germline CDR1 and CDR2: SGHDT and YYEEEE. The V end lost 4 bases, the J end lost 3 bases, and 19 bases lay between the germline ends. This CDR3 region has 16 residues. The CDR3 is CASSQTRSRLDYGYTF. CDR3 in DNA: TGTGCCAGCAGCCAAACGCGTTCCCGGTTAGACTATGGCTACACCTTC.

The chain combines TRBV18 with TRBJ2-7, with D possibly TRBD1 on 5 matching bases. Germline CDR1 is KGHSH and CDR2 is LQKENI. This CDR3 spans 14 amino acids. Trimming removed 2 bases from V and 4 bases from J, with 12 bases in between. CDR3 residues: CASSPRGIGYEQYF. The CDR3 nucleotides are TGTGCCAGCTCACCAAGGGGCATTGGGTACGAGCAGTACTTC.

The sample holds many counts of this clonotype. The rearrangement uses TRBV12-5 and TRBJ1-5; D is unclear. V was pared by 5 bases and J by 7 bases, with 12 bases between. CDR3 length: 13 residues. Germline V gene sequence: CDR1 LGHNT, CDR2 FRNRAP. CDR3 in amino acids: CASGESSLQPQHF. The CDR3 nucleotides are TGTGCTAGTGGTGAAAGTTCCCTCCAGCCCCAGCATTTT. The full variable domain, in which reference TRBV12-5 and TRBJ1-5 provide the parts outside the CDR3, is DARVTQTPRHKVTEMGQEVTMRCQPILGHNTVFWYRQTMMQGLELLAYFRNRAPLDDSGMPKDRFSAEMPDATLATLKIQPSEPRDSAVYFCASGESSLQPQHFGDGTRLSIL.

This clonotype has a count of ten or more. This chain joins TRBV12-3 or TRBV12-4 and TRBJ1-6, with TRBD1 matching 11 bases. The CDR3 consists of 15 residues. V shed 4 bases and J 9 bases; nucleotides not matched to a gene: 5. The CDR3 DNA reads TGTGCCAGCAGTTCCCCCGGGACAGGGGGTTCACCCCTCCACTTT. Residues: CASSSPGTGGSPLHF.

CDR3 DNA sequence: TGTGCCAGCAGTGAAGCGCTAGCGGGGTACTACGAGCAGTACTTC. Protein: CASSEALAGYYEQYF. The J gene is TRBJ2-7, the V gene TRBV6-1; 9 nucleotides line up with TRBD2. V dropped 0 bases and J dropped 3; count of bases not matched to a gene: 3. The CDR3 sequence is 15 residues long. Germline CDR1 and CDR2: MNHNS and SASEGT.

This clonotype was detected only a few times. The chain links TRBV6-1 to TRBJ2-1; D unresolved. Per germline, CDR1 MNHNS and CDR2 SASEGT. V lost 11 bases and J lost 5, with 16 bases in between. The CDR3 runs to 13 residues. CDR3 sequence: CAGAKGNHNEQFF. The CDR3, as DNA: TGTGCCGGCGCCAAAGGGAACCACAATGAGCAGTTCTTC.

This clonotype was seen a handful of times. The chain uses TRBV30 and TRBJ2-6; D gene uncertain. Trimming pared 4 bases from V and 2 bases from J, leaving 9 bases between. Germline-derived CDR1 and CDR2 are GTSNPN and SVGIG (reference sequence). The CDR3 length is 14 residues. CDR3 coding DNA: TGTGCCTGGAACGGACCCCCTGGGGCCAACGTCCTGACTTTC. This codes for CAWNGPPGANVLTF.